This TCR beta chain is drawn from a study of long-term antiretroviral therapy in people with HIV. Cryopreserved PBMC numbered roughly 0.9-11 million per sample before DNA extraction. CDR3 length equals 15 residues. Germline values: CDR1 SGHAT, CDR2 FQNNGV. Between the trimmed V and J ends, which lost 1 base and 5 bases, there was a span of 14 bases. Runs used v3.0 of the immunoSEQ assay and were done at survey level. About 35,000-55,000 T-cell genomes per sample were the sequencing target. The repertoire was sequenced with immunoSEQ multiplex PCR; TCRdb's copy has only in-frame clones and lacks some. The data show under 45,000 clones, about 94% seen once.

The rearrangement uses TRBV11-2 and TRBJ2-5; no clear D gene. This receptor was identified in a woman aged 45-59 years with HIV. The starting material was unsorted PBMCs, obtained 5.1 years after starting antiretroviral therapy. The CDR3: CASSLVVGGAETQYF. The CDR3, as DNA: TGTGCCAGCAGCTTAGTTGTTGGCGGAGCGGAGACCCAGTACTTC.